This TCR beta chain was recorded in a study of blood T cell repertoires in COVID-19. Overall study context: From the United States, Italy and Spain came samples of acute and convalescent COVID-19. Sources were T cells, B-cell-depleted T cells, or PBMCs; the material itself was cDNA or gDNA.

Original methodology: Reference gene primer amplification gave nucleated cell count estimates. The table came from immunoSEQ multiplex PCR; TCRdb's copy has only in-frame clones and leaves some out. The V and J calls and clone size come from that table; D and trimming were worked out from the DNA. Here the sample spans tens of thousands of clones, approximately 85% being singletons. The V end was cut by 3 bases, the J end by 5 bases, with 11 bases between. The CDR3 contains 14 residues. The germline V gene encodes CDR1 SGHTA and CDR2 FQGNSA. The receptor was isolated from a man aged 40-55 years with acute or convalescent COVID-19. This chain joins TRBV7-2 and TRBJ2-1, with D unclear. The specimen was peripheral blood. DNA for the CDR3: TGTGCCAGCAGCTTTTATGGTCAGAACAATGAGCAGTTCTTC. It codes for CASSFYGQNNEQFF.